These 30 T cell receptor beta chains came from one sample sequenced in a study of blood T cell repertoires in COVID-19. TCRdb keeps only in-frame clones here, not all; method: immunoSEQ multiplex PCR. This table holds tens of thousands of clones, roughly 82% found once. The sequenced material came from peripheral blood. These receptors all stem from a woman in her sixties with acute or convalescent COVID-19.

The chain's CDR3 is CASSIDREQYF. DNA of the CDR3: TGTGCCAGTAGTATAGATCGCGAGCAGTACTTC. The rearrangement uses TRBV19 and TRBJ2-7; D unclear. V was clipped by 0 bases and J by 6 bases, with 3 bases between them. The germline V gene has CDR1 LNHDA and CDR2 SQIVND (reference sequence). The CDR3 has 11 amino acids.

Written as DNA, the CDR3 is TGTGCCAGCAGCCAAATAGCCTACGAGCAGTACTTC. It is translated as CASSQIAYEQYF. The chain recombines TRBV3-1 (or the pseudogene TRBV3-2) with TRBJ2-7, with D unclear. Germline loops: CDR1 LGHDT, CDR2 YNNKEL (reference sequence). There are 12 residues in the CDR3. Trimming cost V 2 bases and J 2 bases, with 4 bases left between them.

The genes are TRBV18 and TRBJ2-1, with D possibly matching TRBD1 (6 bases). The CDR3 is made up of 13 amino acids. Trimming took off 4 bases at V and 5 bases at J, with 9 bases between the two ends. Germline V lookup: CDR1 KGHSH, CDR2 LQKENI. The CDR3 loop reads CASSLNRDNEQFF. The CDR3, as DNA: TGTGCCAGCTCACTGAACAGGGACAATGAGCAGTTCTTC. The variable domain in full, completed from reference TRBV18 and TRBJ2-1, reads NAGVMQNPRHLVRRRGQEARLRCSPMKGHSHVYWYRQLPEEGLKFMVYLQKENIIDESGMPKERFSAEFPKEGPSILRIQQVVRGDSAAYFCASSLNRDNEQFFGPGTRLTVL.

The genes are TRBV6-2 or TRBV6-3 and TRBJ2-2; maybe TRBD2 (5 bases). V lost 2 bases and J lost 4, with 8 bases in between. The CDR3 is 14 amino acids. Germline assignment: CDR1 MNHEY and CDR2 SVGEGT. The CDR3 DNA reads as TGTGCCAGCAGTTACCCCGGGGTCACCGGGGAGCTGTTTTTT. Its translation: CASSYPGVTGELFF.

The rearrangement joins TRBV5-6 to TRBJ2-3; TRBD2 matches at 11 bases. V trimming: 4 bases; J trimming: 4 bases; junction bases outside the gene matches: 8. Germline lookup yields CDR1 SGHDT and CDR2 YYEEEE. CDR3 length: 16 residues. CDR3 protein: CASSVAGGSKADTQYF. For the CDR3, the DNA is TGTGCCAGCAGCGTAGCGGGGGGGTCGAAGGCAGATACGCAGTATTTT.

This clone was found a few times. The chain uses TRBV2 and TRBJ1-1, with no clear D. V gave up 8 bases and J gave up 1 base, with 8 bases separating them. In germline, CDR1 is SNHLY, CDR2 FYNNEI. The length of the CDR3 is 12 residues. CDR3: CASVEENTEAFF. As DNA, the CDR3 is TGTGCCAGCGTGGAGGAGAACACTGAAGCTTTCTTT.

This clone was counted a single time. CDR3: CASSLRTGAYNSPLHF. The CDR3 DNA follows: TGTGCCAGCAGCCTTCGGACAGGGGCCTATAATTCACCCCTCCACTTT. The chain uses TRBV14 and TRBJ1-6; TRBD1 matches at 9 bases. The J segment lost 2 bases and the V segment lost 4 bases, leaving 3 bases of the junction unmatched. Germline values: CDR1 SGHDN, CDR2 FVKESK. CDR3 length: 16 residues.

The chain recombines TRBV28 with TRBJ2-7, with D maybe TRBD1 (6 bases). Germline V lookup: CDR1 MDHEN, CDR2 SYDVKM. The V end lost 5 bases, the J end lost 3 bases, and 17 bases lay between the germline ends. The length of the CDR3 is 15 residues. Here the CDR3 DNA reads TGTGCCAGCAGTCCACCCCGGGACACCTACTACGAGCAGTACTTC. As protein: CASSPPRDTYYEQYF.

The CDR3 DNA sequence: TGTGCCAGCAGCGACGGCGGGACAGGGGCTGGAAACACCATATATTTT. Translated, it gives CASSDGGTGAGNTIYF. The chain is built from TRBV9 and TRBJ1-3, with 10 bases identical to TRBD1. The CDR3 spans 16 residues. Germline values: CDR1 SGDLS, CDR2 YYNGEE. V trimming: 3 bases; J trimming: 2 bases; junction bases outside the gene matches: 5.

This clone has a single count. The chain uses TRBV9 and TRBJ2-5; D is ambiguous. The CDR3 contains 16 residues. Germline CDR1 SGDLS, CDR2 YYNGEE. The ends were cut back, 0 bases at V and 1 base at J, with 13 bases in the middle. The CDR3 spells CASSVAGQPAQETQYF. CDR3 coding DNA: TGTGCCAGCAGCGTAGCTGGCCAACCCGCCCAAGAGACCCAGTACTTC.

CDR3 bases: TGTGCCAGCAGCTCCGGGTCGAGCTCCTACGAGCAGTACTTC. It codes for CASSSGSSSYEQYF. The gene calls are TRBV5-6 and TRBJ2-7; D is undetermined. V was pared by 3 bases and J by 0 bases, with 10 bases between. CDR3 length: 14 amino acids. The germline V gene encodes CDR1 SGHDT and CDR2 YYEEEE.

For this clone: This likely comes from a read error, as the CDR3 has no conserved phenylalanine or tryptophan at its end. The chain employs TRBV11-2 and TRBJ2-2; no definite D call. The V gene lost 5 bases and the J gene lost 3 bases, with 13 bases spanning the gap. This CDR3 region has 15 residues. Germline-derived CDR1 and CDR2 are SGHAT and FQNNGV. The CDR3 is CASSPTGADTGELFS. CDR3 in DNA: TGTGCCAGCAGCCCAACCGGCGCCGACACCGGGGAGCTGTTTTCT.

The chain combines TRBV11-1 with TRBJ1-6; D possibly corresponds to TRBD1 (6 bases). This CDR3 is 15 amino acids long. The germline V and J ends were trimmed by 5 bases and 7 bases, with 15 bases remaining between them. Germline V gene lookup returns CDR1 SGHAT and CDR2 FQDESV (reference sequence). Here the CDR3 DNA reads TGTGCCAGCAGCATTACCAGGGGATTGAATTCACCCCTCCACTTT. It specifies CASSITRGLNSPLHF.

This clone was seen more than once but under ten times. V usage is TRBV11-2 and J usage is TRBJ1-4, with TRBD1 matching over 7 bases. CDR1 SGHAT and CDR2 FQNNGV come from the germline V gene. The CDR3 runs 15 residues. V lost 5 bases, J lost 7 bases, and 10 bases stayed unmatched. The CDR3 here is CASSVDRARSEKLFF. As DNA, the CDR3 is TGTGCCAGCAGCGTCGACAGGGCCCGTAGTGAAAAACTGTTTTTT.

The CDR3 region is CASSQGRGGINGYTF. In nucleotides, the CDR3 is TGTGCCAGCAGCCAAGGGCGAGGGGGCATCAATGGCTACACCTTC. J is TRBJ1-2 and V is TRBV3-1 (or the pseudogene TRBV3-2); 7 bases agree with TRBD1. The V segment lost 1 base and the J segment 6 bases; nucleotides outside the gene matches: 8. This CDR3 contains 15 residues. The germline gives CDR1 LGHDT, CDR2 YNNKEL (reference sequence).

The chain couples TRBV19 to TRBJ2-3; 7 bases are shared with TRBD2. The CDR3 consists of 15 residues. Germline V gene lookup returns CDR1 LNHDA and CDR2 SQIVND (reference sequence). Trimming cost V 5 bases and J 2 bases; bases outside gene matches: 7. The DNA for the CDR3 is TGTGCCAGTAGTGGACTAGGACTATCCACAGATACGCAGTATTTT. Translation: CASSGLGLSTDTQYF.

The rearrangement joins TRBV3-1 (or the pseudogene TRBV3-2) to TRBJ1-1, with TRBD1 identical over 7 bases. The CDR3 loop spans 14 amino acids. Germline V lookup: CDR1 LGHDT, CDR2 YNNKEL (reference sequence). Trimming at V came to 2 bases and at J to 5 bases, leaving 5 bases not matched to a gene. The CDR3 sequence: CASSQSQGRTEAFF. The CDR3, as DNA: TGTGCCAGCAGCCAATCACAGGGGAGAACTGAAGCTTTCTTT.

The genes are TRBV6-5 and TRBJ1-1; 7 nucleotides agree with TRBD1. This CDR3 region has 15 residues. Germline V gives CDR1 MNHEY, CDR2 SVGAGI. The ends lost 7 bases at V and 0 bases at J; junction bases unmatched: 8. CDR3 nucleotides: TGTGCCAGCACAATGGGACAGCTTATGAACACTGAAGCTTTCTTT. It encodes CASTMGQLMNTEAFF.

A few counts support this clone. The J gene is TRBJ2-2, the V gene TRBV4-1; TRBD1 agrees at 8 bases. The CDR3 extends over 16 amino acids. J was trimmed by 5 bases and V by 0 bases; bases with no gene match: 5. Germline V gives CDR1 MGHRA, CDR2 YSYEKL. The CDR3 region has the DNA TGCGCCAGCAGCCAAGACGACAGGGGTAGGACCGGGGAGCTGTTTTTT. It specifies CASSQDDRGRTGELFF.

The chain joins TRBV27 to TRBJ1-6; D call uncertain. Between the trimmed V and J ends, which lost 4 bases and 9 bases, there was a span of 16 bases. Germline CDR1 is MNHEY and CDR2 is SMNVEV (reference sequence). This CDR3 is 15 amino acids long. The CDR3 sequence: CASSSGGGSGSPLHF. CDR3 in DNA: TGTGCCAGCAGTTCGGGAGGAGGGTCGGGTTCACCCCTCCACTTT.

The V and J genes are TRBV9 and TRBJ2-2; the D gene is possibly TRBD2 (5 bases). The CDR3 runs 16 residues. Germline V gene data show CDR1 as SGDLS and CDR2 as YYNGEE. The V gene lost 0 bases and the J gene lost 0 bases, with 9 bases spanning the gap. The CDR3 DNA reads TGTGCCAGCAGCGTAGTAGCGTACGCGAACACCGGGGAGCTGTTTTTT. Translation: CASSVVAYANTGELFF.

V usage is TRBV29-1 and J usage is TRBJ1-2; 10 bases map to TRBD1. The length of the CDR3 is 13 residues. V was pared by 6 bases and J by 7 bases, with 8 bases of the junction left unmatched. The germline V gene encodes CDR1 SQVTM and CDR2 ANQGSEA. The CDR3 DNA reads TGCAGCGTGACCGACAGGGGGCCCGGTGGCTACACCTTC. Encoded protein: CSVTDRGPGGYTF.

This clone was detected only once. V usage is TRBV19 and J usage is TRBJ1-5; 7 bases are a match to TRBD1. Trimming cost V 5 bases and J 0 bases; bases outside gene matches: 7. The V gene's germline CDR1 is LNHDA and CDR2 SQIVND (reference sequence). This CDR3 contains 16 residues. CDR3 loop: CASSVGTERSNQPQHF. CDR3 in DNA: TGTGCCAGTAGTGTCGGGACAGAGCGTAGCAATCAGCCCCAGCATTTT.

The chain joins TRBV2 to TRBJ2-7, with D possibly matching TRBD2 (5 bases). This CDR3 has 13 amino acids. From germline, CDR1 is SNHLY and CDR2 FYNNEI. V lost 9 bases and J 4 bases, leaving 16 bases between the germline ends. The CDR3 reads CASWRAGRYEQYF. The CDR3 nucleotides are TGTGCCAGTTGGCGGGCCGGCCGGTACGAGCAGTACTTC. Full variable domain (rest looked up from reference TRBV2 and TRBJ2-7): EPEVTQTPSHQVTQMGQEVILRCVPISNHLYFYWYRQILGQKVEFLVSFYNNEISEKSEIFDDQFSVERPDGSNFTLKIRSTKLEDSAMYFCASWRAGRYEQYFGPGTRLTVT.

The chain has TRBV24-1 and TRBJ1-2; maybe TRBD1 (6 bases). V was cut by 3 bases and J by 1 base, with 11 bases left in between. Germline V CDR1 and CDR2: KGHDR, SFDVKD. The CDR3 spans 15 residues. The CDR3 sequence is CATSDPNRVNYGYTF. The CDR3 DNA sequence: TGTGCCACCAGTGATCCCAACAGGGTTAACTATGGCTACACCTTC.

CDR3 residues: CASRRSNTGELFF. The CDR3 DNA reads as TGTGCCAGCAGGCGTAGCAACACCGGGGAGCTGTTTTTT. The chain employs TRBV6-5 and TRBJ2-2; unclear D gene. CDR1 is MNHEY, CDR2 SVGAGI, per germline. The CDR3 spans 13 residues. Trimming removed 6 bases at V and 2 bases at J, with 7 bases between.

The CDR3 nucleotides read TGTGCCAGCAGTGAAGATGTCAGGGCGAGGGGCTACACCTTC. Amino acids: CASSEDVRARGYTF. J is TRBJ1-2 and V is TRBV6-1; D possibly corresponds to TRBD1 (5 bases). Trimming left V 1 base short and J 8 bases short, with 14 bases between. The CDR3 covers 14 residues. CDR1 MNHNS and CDR2 SASEGT come from the germline V gene.

This clone has more than one count but fewer than ten. The chain carries TRBV30 and TRBJ1-1; possible D gene TRBD1, 6 bases. In germline, CDR1 is GTSNPN, CDR2 SVGIG (reference sequence). This CDR3 comprises 16 residues. V gave up 1 base and J gave up 0 bases, with 15 bases separating them. The CDR3 spells CAWSAGHQLMNTEAFF. The CDR3 DNA is TGTGCCTGGAGTGCGGGACACCAACTAATGAACACTGAAGCTTTCTTT.

This clone turned up a few times. The junction differs from germline at one of its ends, possibly a read error. The V gene is TRBV19, the J gene TRBJ2-1; D is ambiguous. Looked up from germline, CDR1 is LNHDA and CDR2 is SQIVND (reference sequence). CDR3 length: 10 amino acids. The CDR3 DNA reads as TGTGCCAGTAGTATGAGGCCTCAGATCTTC. This encodes CASSMRPQIF.

The chain links TRBV3-1 (or the pseudogene TRBV3-2) to TRBJ2-3; 10 bases are shared with TRBD2. The CDR3 runs 16 residues. Germline CDR1 reads LGHDT; CDR2 reads YNNKEL (reference sequence). Trimming at V came to 0 bases and at J to 1 base, leaving 1 base not matched to a gene. CDR3: CASSQESGGGTDTQYF. The CDR3 nucleotides are TGTGCCAGCAGCCAAGAGAGCGGGGGGGGCACAGATACGCAGTATTTT.